This T cell receptor beta chain was captured in a study of brain T cells in children with intractable seizures. Per the germline V gene, CDR1 is SGHAT and CDR2 is FQNNGV. CDR3 length equals 14 residues. Trimming stripped 1 base from V and 5 bases from J, with 12 bases between. Patients received at least one anti-epileptic drug before surgery. Profiling relied on immunoSEQ multiplex PCR, and the TCRdb table lists in-frame clones only, not all of them. The data contain fewer than 85,000 clones, 93% of them singletons. This clonotype originated in a boy in the first two years of life with tuberous sclerosis and intractable seizures. This chain joins TRBV11-2 and TRBJ2-7; the D is unclear. This material consisted of peripheral blood, taken at surgery. The CDR3 DNA reads TGTGCCAGCAGCTTAGGGTTCCTCGCCCACGAGCAGTACTTC. Amino acid sequence: CASSLGFLAHEQYF.